These 6 T cell receptor beta chains came from one sample sequenced in a study of cytomegalovirus exposure and HLA in healthy donors. The protocol was immunoSEQ multiplex PCR, while the TCRdb copy is restricted to in-frame clones and leaves out a portion. The table records a few hundred thousand clones, roughly 90% of them present only once. The sample comprised PBMCs. The source is a young woman in good health and CMV-seronegative.

The CDR3 region has the DNA TGTGCCAGCAGTCCAAGCGGGAGAGGTGAGCAGTTCTTC. It codes for CASSPSGRGEQFF. The rearrangement joins TRBV28 to TRBJ2-1; 8 positions match TRBD2. After removal of 5 bases from V and 9 bases from J, the junction contained 6 bases not matched to a gene. The germline V gene has CDR1 MDHEN and CDR2 SYDVKM. This CDR3 region has 13 residues.

The chain combines TRBV2 with TRBJ2-7; 7 nucleotides align to TRBD2. Trimming cost V 4 bases and J 0 bases; bases outside gene matches: 6. The CDR3 totals 15 residues. In germline, CDR1 is SNHLY, CDR2 FYNNEI. CDR3 amino acids: CASSVGREPSYEQYF. The CDR3, as DNA: TGTGCCAGCAGTGTGGGGCGGGAGCCCTCCTACGAGCAGTACTTC.

V gene TRBV9 combines with J gene TRBJ1-1; possible D gene TRBD1, 6 bases. Germline CDR1 is SGDLS and CDR2 is YYNGEE. V gave up 3 bases and J gave up 6 bases, with 15 bases separating them. CDR3 length equals 14 residues. The CDR3 DNA sequence: TGTGCCAGCAGCGCGACAAGGGGGTCGGCTGAAGCTTTCTTT. Amino acids: CASSATRGSAEAFF.

The J gene is TRBJ1-2, the V gene TRBV5-4, with D perhaps TRBD1 (5 bases). This CDR3 has 15 amino acids. Germline loops: CDR1 SGHNT, CDR2 YYREEE (reference sequence). Trimming took 0 bases from V and 4 from J, leaving 13 bases between them. The CDR3 nucleotides read TGTGCCAGCAGCTTGGAGGGGTTCTCCCTCTATGGCTACACCTTC. Its translation: CASSLEGFSLYGYTF.

The chain is built from TRBV9 and TRBJ2-1; TRBD2 aligns across 11 bases. The length of the CDR3 is 15 residues. Trimming at V came to 0 bases and at J to 9 bases, leaving 5 bases not matched to a gene. Germline loops: CDR1 SGDLS, CDR2 YYNGEE. CDR3 DNA sequence: TGTGCCAGCAGCGTAGCTACTAGCGGGAGAGGTGAGCAGTTCTTC. Amino acid sequence: CASSVATSGRGEQFF.

This chain uses TRBV6-5 with TRBJ1-5; D call uncertain. Germline V gene lookup returns CDR1 MNHEY and CDR2 SVGAGI. Trimming left V 8 bases short and J 5 bases short, with 13 bases between. This CDR3 comprises 13 residues. CDR3: CASRWGADQPQHF. The CDR3 DNA follows: TGTGCCAGCCGATGGGGAGCTGATCAGCCCCAGCATTTT.